This T cell receptor beta chain is from a study of blood T cell repertoires in COVID-19. Produced via immunoSEQ multiplex PCR; TCRdb's table is partial and in-frame only. The sample lists roughly 100,000 clones; nearly 90% were seen once. Material: peripheral blood. The source of this sequence is a man aged 45-60 years in a cohort sampled during active COVID-19.

CDR3 sequence (DNA): TGTGCCAGCAGTAACGGGAGGAACACTGAAGCTTTCTTT. This translates into CASSNGRNTEAFF. The chain couples TRBV6-5 to TRBJ1-1; D remains ambiguous. Per the germline V gene, CDR1 is MNHEY and CDR2 is SVGAGI. Trimming cost V 5 bases and J 1 base, with 8 bases left between them. The CDR3 has 13 amino acids.